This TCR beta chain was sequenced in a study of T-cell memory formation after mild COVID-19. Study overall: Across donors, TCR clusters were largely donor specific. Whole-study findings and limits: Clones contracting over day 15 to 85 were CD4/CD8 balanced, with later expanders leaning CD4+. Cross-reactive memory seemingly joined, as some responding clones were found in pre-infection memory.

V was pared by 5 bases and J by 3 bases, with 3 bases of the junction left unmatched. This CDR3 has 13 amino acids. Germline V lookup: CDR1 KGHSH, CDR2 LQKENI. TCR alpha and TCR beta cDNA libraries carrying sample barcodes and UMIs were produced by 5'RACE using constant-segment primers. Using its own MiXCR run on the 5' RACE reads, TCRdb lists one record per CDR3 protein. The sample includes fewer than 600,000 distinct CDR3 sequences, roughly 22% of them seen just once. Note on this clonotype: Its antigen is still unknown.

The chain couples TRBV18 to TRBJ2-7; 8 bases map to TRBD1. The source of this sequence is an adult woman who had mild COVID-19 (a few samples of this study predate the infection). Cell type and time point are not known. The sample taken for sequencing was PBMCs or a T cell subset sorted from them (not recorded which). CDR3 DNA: TGTGCCAGCTCAGGACAGGGCGGCTACGAGCAGTACTTC. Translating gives CASSGQGGYEQYF.